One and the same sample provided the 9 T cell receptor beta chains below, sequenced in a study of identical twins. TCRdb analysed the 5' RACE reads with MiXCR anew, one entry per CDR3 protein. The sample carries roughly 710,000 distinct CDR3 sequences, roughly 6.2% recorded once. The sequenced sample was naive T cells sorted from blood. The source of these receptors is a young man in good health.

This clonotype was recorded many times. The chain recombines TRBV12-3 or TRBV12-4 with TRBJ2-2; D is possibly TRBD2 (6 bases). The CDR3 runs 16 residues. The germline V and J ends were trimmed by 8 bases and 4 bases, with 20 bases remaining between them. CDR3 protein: CASSGDSTVGTGELFF. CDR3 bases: TGTGCCAGCTCTGGGGACTCCACAGTGGGCACCGGGGAGCTGTTTTTT.

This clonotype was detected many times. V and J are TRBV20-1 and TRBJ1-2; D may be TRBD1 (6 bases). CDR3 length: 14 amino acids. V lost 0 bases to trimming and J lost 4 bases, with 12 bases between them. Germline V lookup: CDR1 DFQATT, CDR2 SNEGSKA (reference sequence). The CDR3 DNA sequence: TGCAGTGCTAGAGATAGACAGGCGTTCTATGGCTACACCTTC. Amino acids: CSARDRQAFYGYTF.

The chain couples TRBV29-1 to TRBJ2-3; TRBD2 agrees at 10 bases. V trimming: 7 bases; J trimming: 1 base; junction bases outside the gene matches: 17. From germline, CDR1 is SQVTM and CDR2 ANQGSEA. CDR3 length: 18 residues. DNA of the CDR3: TGCAGCGAAAGGCCAGCGGGAGGGCCTTTATTAGGCACAGATACGCAGTATTTT. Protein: CSERPAGGPLLGTDTQYF.

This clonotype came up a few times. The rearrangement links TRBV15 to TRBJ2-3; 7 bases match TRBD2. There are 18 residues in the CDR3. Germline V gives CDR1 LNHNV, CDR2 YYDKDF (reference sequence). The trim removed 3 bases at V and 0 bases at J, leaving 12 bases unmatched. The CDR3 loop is CATSREVGREESTDTQYF. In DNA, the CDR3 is TGTGCCACCAGCAGGGAGGTGGGTCGGGAGGAAAGCACAGATACGCAGTATTTT.

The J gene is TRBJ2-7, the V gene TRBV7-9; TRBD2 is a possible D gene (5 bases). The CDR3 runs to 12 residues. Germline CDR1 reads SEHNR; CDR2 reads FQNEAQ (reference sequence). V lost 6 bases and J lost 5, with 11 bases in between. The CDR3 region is CASRRAGDEQYF. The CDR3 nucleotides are TGTGCCAGCAGACGCGCCGGGGACGAGCAGTACTTC.

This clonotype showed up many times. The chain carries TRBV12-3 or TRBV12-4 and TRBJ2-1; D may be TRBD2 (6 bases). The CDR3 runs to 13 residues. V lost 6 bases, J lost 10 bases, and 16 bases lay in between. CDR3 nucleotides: TGTGCCAGCAGCCCTCTCAGCGGGTACGAGCAGTTCTTC. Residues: CASSPLSGYEQFF.

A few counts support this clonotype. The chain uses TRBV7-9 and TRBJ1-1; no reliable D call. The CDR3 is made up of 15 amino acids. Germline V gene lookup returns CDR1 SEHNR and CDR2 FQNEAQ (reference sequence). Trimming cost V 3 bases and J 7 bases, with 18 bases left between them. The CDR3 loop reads CASSFWRGMPLEAFF. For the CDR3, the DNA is TGTGCCAGCAGCTTTTGGCGGGGAATGCCCCTTGAAGCTTTCTTT. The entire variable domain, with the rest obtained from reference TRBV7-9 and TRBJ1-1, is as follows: DTGVSQNPRHKITKRGQNVTFRCDPISEHNRLYWYRQTLGQGPEFLTYFQNEAQLEKSRLLSDRFSAERPKGSFSTLEIQRTEQGDSAMYLCASSFWRGMPLEAFFGQGTRLTVV.

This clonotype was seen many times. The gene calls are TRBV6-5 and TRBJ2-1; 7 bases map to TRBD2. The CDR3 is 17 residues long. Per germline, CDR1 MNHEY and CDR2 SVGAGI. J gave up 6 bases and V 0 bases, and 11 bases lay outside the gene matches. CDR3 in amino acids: CASSYSGGSGLRNEQFF. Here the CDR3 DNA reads TGTGCCAGCAGTTACTCGGGGGGGTCAGGGCTACGCAATGAGCAGTTCTTC.

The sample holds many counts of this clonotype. Here the CDR3 DNA reads TGCAGCGTTGTGGGTAAGGGAGGGTTCAATGAGCAGTTCTTC. Translated, it gives CSVVGKGGFNEQFF. The rearrangement links TRBV29-1 to TRBJ2-1, with 7 bases aligning to TRBD2. CDR1 SQVTM and CDR2 ANQGSEA come from the germline V gene. The CDR3 consists of 14 residues. Germline trimming cut 4 bases from V and 6 bases from J; bases unmatched to any gene: 9.